Included here is one TCR beta chain sequence, with context. These data are taken from a study of cytotoxic CD8 clonotypes in ibrutinib-treated CLL. The V end was cut by 0 bases, the J end by 0 bases, with 9 bases between. The CDR3 has 15 residues. Per germline, CDR1 KGHSH and CDR2 LQKENI. The method was immunoSEQ multiplex PCR; TCRdb's version includes in-frame clones alone and lacks a portion of them. The sample lists about 60,000 clones, 50% to 70% occurring once. The clonotype originates from a human donor with chronic lymphocytic leukemia. The rearrangement links TRBV18 to TRBJ2-7; D unresolved. Sequenced material: PBMCs, taken at disease progression, from a patient treated with ibrutinib. The CDR3 nucleotides are TGTGCCAGCTCACCACCGAAACTGGGCTCCTACGAGCAGTACTTC. The encoded protein is CASSPPKLGSYEQYF.